This TCR beta chain was captured by sequencing in a study of blood T cells in healthy people across ages. There are a few counts of this clonotype. Each individual donor underwent a draw of approximately 9.6 milliliters of peripheral blood. Trimming at V came to 3 bases and at J to 5 bases, leaving 8 bases not matched to a gene. Germline CDR1 reads MNHNS; CDR2 reads SASEGT. The CDR3 length is 15 residues. A second PCR, run for about 7 to 11 cycles, used a sample-barcoded 5' primer plus a J-beta primer mix. Each TCR beta cDNA got a 12-nucleotide random molecular identifier. TCRdb reprocessed the 5' RACE reads with MiXCR, giving one entry per CDR3 protein. This sample yields about 770,000 distinct CDR3 sequences, of which roughly 44% are seen a single time; about 19% belongs to the top ten.

The chain uses TRBV6-1 and TRBJ2-7; 9 bases align to TRBD1. This clonotype originated in a man aged 55-75 years in good health. The sample consisted of blood. The DNA of the CDR3 is TGTGCCAGCAGTGATTTGACAGGGGGTTTAGACGAGCAGTACTTC. This gives the protein CASSDLTGGLDEQYF.